This T cell receptor beta chain came from a study of shared clonotypes between healthy human individuals. The study, taken as a whole, reports: Clonotype sharing across donors was expected to vary with sequencing depth.

As to this clone: Its target is not known.

The V gene's germline CDR1 is SGHRS and CDR2 YFSETQ. V lost 2 bases to trimming and J lost 5 bases, with 14 bases between them. The CDR3 is made up of 15 amino acids. Libraries were prepared by immunoSEQ multiplex PCR; TCRdb keeps only in-frame clonotypes and omits some of them. The sample has roughly 330,000 clones, about 74% seen once; the top ten hold 10% to 13%. Specimen: memory CD4+ T cells sorted from blood. Subset denoted: CD45RA-negative fraction. This TCR was sampled from a man between 25 and 39 years old in good health. The chain joins TRBV5-1 to TRBJ2-1; D perhaps matches TRBD1 (6 bases). As DNA, the CDR3 is TGCGCCAGCAGCTTAATCCACAGGGAAGACAATGAGCAGTTCTTC. It specifies CASSLIHREDNEQFF.